The T cell receptor (beta chain) described here comes from a study of blood T cell repertoires in COVID-19. Overall study context: Samples of COVID-19 (acute and convalescent) were obtained from the United States, Italy and Spain. The cDNA or gDNA used as material had been derived from T cells, B-cell-depleted T cells, or PBMCs.

Original handling: Reference gene primer amplification in the assay estimated nucleated cell counts. Clones were sequenced by immunoSEQ multiplex PCR, and TCRdb holds only the in-frame ones, with some missing. The V and J calls and the clone size are those of that table, but D and trimming were determined from the DNA. The data hold about 380,000 clones, with around 87% observed a single time. This clone has more than one count but fewer than ten. Between the trimmed V and J ends, which lost 6 bases and 5 bases, there was a span of 12 bases. This CDR3 comprises 13 residues. Germline values: CDR1 LNHDA, CDR2 SQIVND (reference sequence).

Sequences were obtained from peripheral blood. The V gene is TRBV19, the J gene TRBJ2-3; TRBD2 is a possible D gene (6 bases). The sequence derives from a young man with active or convalescent COVID-19. In DNA, the CDR3 is TGTGCCAGTAGGTCCGGGGGACTAGATACGCAGTATTTT. Translation: CASRSGGLDTQYF.